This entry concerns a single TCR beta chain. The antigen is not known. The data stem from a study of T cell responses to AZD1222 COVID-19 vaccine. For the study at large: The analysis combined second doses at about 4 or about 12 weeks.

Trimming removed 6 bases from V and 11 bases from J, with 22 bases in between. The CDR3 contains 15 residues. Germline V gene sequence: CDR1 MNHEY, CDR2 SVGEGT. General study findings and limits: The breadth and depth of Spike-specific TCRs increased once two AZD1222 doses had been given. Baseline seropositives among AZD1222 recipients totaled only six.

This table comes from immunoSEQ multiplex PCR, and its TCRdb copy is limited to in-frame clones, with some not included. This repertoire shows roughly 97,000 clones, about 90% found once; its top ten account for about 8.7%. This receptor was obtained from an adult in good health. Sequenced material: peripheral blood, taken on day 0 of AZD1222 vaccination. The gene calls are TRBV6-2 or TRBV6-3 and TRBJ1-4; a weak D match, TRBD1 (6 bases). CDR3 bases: TGTGCCAGCAGCCGCGCCGGATCAGGGGCTCTGAAACTGTTTTTT. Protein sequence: CASSRAGSGALKLFF.